What follows are 10 T cell receptor beta chains derived from one specimen sequenced in a study of shared clonotypes between healthy human individuals. TCRdb keeps only in-frame clones here, not all; method: immunoSEQ multiplex PCR. The table includes approximately 500,000 clones, 79% detected once. Sequencing was done on a sample of PBMCs. Every receptor here comes from a woman aged 40 to 55 in good health. Some clones in this sample may be carry-over from other donors' samples.

The chain combines TRBV7-2 with TRBJ2-3; D uncertain. V gave up 4 bases and J gave up 0 bases, with 14 bases separating them. CDR3 length: 16 residues. Germline CDR1 is SGHTA and CDR2 is FQGNSA. DNA for the CDR3: TGTGCCAGCAGCTCCAACAGACGATCTAGCACAGATACGCAGTATTTT. Translation gives CASSSNRRSSTDTQYF.

The chain carries TRBV14 and TRBJ2-7, with 9 bases that match TRBD2. V lost 8 bases and J lost 0; bases outside the gene matches: 5. Germline V CDR1 and CDR2: SGHDN, FVKESK. CDR3 length: 14 amino acids. The DNA of the CDR3 is TGTGCCAGCTCAAATAGCGGGAGCTCCTACGAGCAGTACTTC. Its protein is CASSNSGSSYEQYF.

The chain links TRBV9 to TRBJ2-1, with D uncertain. The CDR3 is 15 residues long. The germline V and J ends were trimmed by 3 bases and 1 base, with 11 bases remaining between them. The germline CDR1 and CDR2 sequences are SGDLS and YYNGEE. CDR3 in amino acids: CASSGQHSSYNEQFF. The CDR3 DNA sequence: TGTGCCAGCAGCGGCCAGCATTCGTCCTACAATGAGCAGTTCTTC.

The chain links TRBV4-3 to TRBJ1-5; 8 bases are a match to TRBD1. With 0 bases clipped from V and 6 bases from J, the junction kept 4 bases outside the gene matches. There are 15 residues in the CDR3. Germline CDR1 reads LGHNA; CDR2 reads YSLEER. CDR3 DNA sequence: TGCGCCAGCAGCCAAGATAGACAGGGGAGTCAGCCCCAGCATTTT. This codes for CASSQDRQGSQPQHF.

V is TRBV6-5 and J is TRBJ2-7, with 9 positions matching TRBD2. This CDR3 has 15 amino acids. With 6 bases clipped from V and 2 bases from J, the junction kept 8 bases outside the gene matches. Germline CDR1 MNHEY, CDR2 SVGAGI. This CDR3 is CASSASGTSTYEQYF. DNA for the CDR3: TGTGCCAGCAGCGCATCCGGGACTAGCACCTACGAGCAGTACTTC.

The chain combines TRBV6-6 with TRBJ2-5, with a possible D match to TRBD2 (5 bases). V lost 7 bases and J lost 1, with 10 bases in between. The germline V gene has CDR1 MNHNY and CDR2 SVGAGI (reference sequence). The CDR3 sequence is 13 residues long. The CDR3 nucleotides are TGTGCCAGCACCTCGCGGGTCCAAGAGACCCAGTACTTC. Amino acids: CASTSRVQETQYF.

This clone was counted a few times. The chain is built from TRBV4-1 and TRBJ1-1; D perhaps matches TRBD1 (5 bases). Per germline, CDR1 MGHRA and CDR2 YSYEKL. The CDR3 totals 15 residues. V lost 0 bases to trimming and J lost 1 base, with 9 bases between them. The CDR3 DNA reads TGCGCCAGCAGCCAAGATAGACAGTCGAACACTGAAGCTTTCTTT. It is translated as CASSQDRQSNTEAFF.

J is TRBJ2-4 and V is TRBV30; D is unclear. CDR1 is GTSNPN and CDR2 is SVGIG in the germline V gene (reference sequence). V gave up 2 bases and J gave up 4 bases, with 33 bases separating them. The CDR3 is 21 residues long. The CDR3 DNA reads as TGTGCCTGGAGTACTCTACCCGGGCTCCGGGCCGCCCCAGATGGTAAAAACATTCAGTACTTC. The encoded protein is CAWSTLPGLRAAPDGKNIQYF.

The chain has TRBV4-2 and TRBJ2-1; TRBD1 is a possible D gene (6 bases). The V gene lost 1 base and the J gene lost 0 bases, with 19 bases spanning the gap. Germline values: CDR1 LGHNA, CDR2 YNFKEQ. The CDR3 runs 19 residues. This CDR3 is CASSQVRRTGTNSYNEQFF. The CDR3 nucleotides are TGTGCCAGCAGCCAAGTCAGGCGTACCGGGACAAACTCCTACAATGAGCAGTTCTTC.

This chain connects TRBV30 to TRBJ2-7; the D gene is possibly TRBD2 (5 bases). The length of the CDR3 is 14 residues. Trimming took 2 bases from V and 3 from J, leaving 14 bases between them. Germline CDR1 is GTSNPN and CDR2 is SVGIG (reference sequence). The CDR3 sequence: CAWSRSGGFYEQYF. CDR3 nucleotide sequence: TGTGCCTGGAGTCGGTCAGGAGGCTTCTACGAGCAGTACTTC.